This TCR beta chain was captured by sequencing in a study of T cells after yellow fever vaccination. Study context: Preparation of the low-cell-number fractions used SMART-Seq v4 Ultra Low Input. Overall study results and limits: Of the clonotypes, a small share occurred in both CD4 and CD8 compartments. Post-booster reappearance was seen for most primary-vaccination clones (96% CD4, about 88% CD8).

Germline CDR1 KGHDR, CDR2 SFDVKD. The CDR3 spans 14 residues. V was trimmed by 3 bases and J by 0 bases, leaving 7 bases between them. A universal primer site and UMIs were added as TCR cDNA was made by 5'RACE template switching. Using its own MiXCR run on the 5' RACE reads, TCRdb lists one record per CDR3 protein. Found here are 400,000 to 450,000 distinct CDR3 sequences, about 19% of them singletons; the top ten hold roughly 19%. Worth noting for this clonotype: Its target is not known.

This sample comprised PBMCs, obtained before the yellow fever booster vaccination. The clonotype comes from a man between 18 and 35 years old who received the YFV17D yellow fever vaccine. V is TRBV24-1 and J is TRBJ1-2; no reliable D call. The CDR3: CATSDKPPNYGYTF. The DNA of the CDR3 is TGTGCCACCAGTGATAAGCCTCCTAACTATGGCTACACCTTC.